This TCR beta chain derives from a study of blood T cell repertoires in COVID-19. The germline gives CDR1 SGHDT, CDR2 YYEEEE. The CDR3 is 14 amino acids. Trimming removed 0 bases at V and 3 bases at J, with 8 bases between. Clones were read by immunoSEQ multiplex PCR, and TCRdb kept only the in-frame ones, dropping some. The data show over 200,000 clones, roughly 85% seen once. This sequence was found in a woman aged 18-35 years who had recovered from COVID-19. Sequencing used peripheral blood. V usage is TRBV5-6 and J usage is TRBJ2-3, with D possibly being TRBD1 (6 bases). CDR3 protein: CASSLGTETDTQYF. The DNA for the CDR3 is TGTGCCAGCAGCTTGGGGACAGAAACAGATACGCAGTATTTT. The full variable domain, in which reference TRBV5-6 and TRBJ2-3 provide the parts outside the CDR3, is DAGVTQSPTHLIKTRGQQVTLRCSPKSGHDTVSWYQQALGQGPQFIFQYYEEEERQRGNFPDRFSGHQFPNYSSELNVNALLLGDSALYLCASSLGTETDTQYFGPGTRLTVL.